This TCR beta chain stems from a study of T cell changes during pregnancy in multiple sclerosis. Trimming removed 4 bases from V and 5 bases from J; junction bases left unmatched: 8. The CDR3 is 16 amino acids. Germline-derived CDR1 and CDR2 are MNHNS and SASEGT. Sequencing was performed with immunoSEQ multiplex PCR; in TCRdb, only in-frame clones are kept and a portion is missing. This sample has fewer than 80,000 clones; 94% occur once, and the top ten carry approximately 0.15%. This TCR was recovered from a female donor with multiple sclerosis, enrolled in a pregnancy study. The genes are TRBV6-1 and TRBJ1-6; 7 nucleotides agree with TRBD1. This specimen consisted of CD4+ T cells from peripheral blood mononuclear cells, obtained after pregnancy. CDR3 in amino acids: CASSVNRDSNNSPLHF. DNA of the CDR3: TGTGCCAGCAGTGTAAACCGGGACAGTAATAATTCACCCCTCCACTTT.